This TCR beta chain came from a study of T cells expressing NK-cell markers. Broader study findings: Where several donors were concerned, these clonotypes also led the CD3+CD56-NKG2C+ fraction. Whether expanded NKG2C+ T cell clones were HCMV-specific remained unclear.

TCRdb reanalyzed the 5' RACE reads and collapses them to one entry per CDR3 protein, without DNA. This sample carries roughly 350,000 distinct CDR3 sequences, with around 5.2% going to the ten biggest clones. About this clonotype: Its cognate antigen is unknown.

Germline V gene data show CDR1 as MNHEY and CDR2 as SVGAGI. The CDR3 is 17 residues long. The sequencing sample was made of blood T cells: a sorted CD56 or NKG2C T cell subset, CD4+ or CD8+ T cells, or bulk PBMC T cells (not recorded which). The sequence was obtained from a man aged 18 to 69 in good health. V and J are TRBV6-5 and TRBJ2-6. The CDR3 is CASSYLFLATGANVLTF.